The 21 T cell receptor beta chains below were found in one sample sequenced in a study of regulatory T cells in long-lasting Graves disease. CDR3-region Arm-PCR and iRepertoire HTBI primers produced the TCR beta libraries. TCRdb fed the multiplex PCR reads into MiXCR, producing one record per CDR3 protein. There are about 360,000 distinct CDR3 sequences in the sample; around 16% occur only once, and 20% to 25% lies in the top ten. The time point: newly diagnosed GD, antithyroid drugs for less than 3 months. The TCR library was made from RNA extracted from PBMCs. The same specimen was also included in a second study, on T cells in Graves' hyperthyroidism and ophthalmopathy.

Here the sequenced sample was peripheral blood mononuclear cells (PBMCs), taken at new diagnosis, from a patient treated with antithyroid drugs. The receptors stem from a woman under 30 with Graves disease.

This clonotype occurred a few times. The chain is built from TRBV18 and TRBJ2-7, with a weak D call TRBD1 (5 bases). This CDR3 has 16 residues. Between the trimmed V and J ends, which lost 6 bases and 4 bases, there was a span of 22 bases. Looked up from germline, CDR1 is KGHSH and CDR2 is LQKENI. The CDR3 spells CASSPGIGAGSYEQYF. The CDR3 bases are TGTGCCAGCTCGCCAGGGATAGGGGCTGGGTCATACGAGCAGTACTTC.

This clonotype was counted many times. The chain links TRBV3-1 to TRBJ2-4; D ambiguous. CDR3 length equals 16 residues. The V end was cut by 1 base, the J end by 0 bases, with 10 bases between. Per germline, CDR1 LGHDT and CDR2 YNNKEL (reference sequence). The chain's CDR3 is CASSQASTLAKNIQYF. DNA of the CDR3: TGTGCCAGCAGCCAAGCCTCTACTCTAGCCAAAAACATTCAGTACTTC.

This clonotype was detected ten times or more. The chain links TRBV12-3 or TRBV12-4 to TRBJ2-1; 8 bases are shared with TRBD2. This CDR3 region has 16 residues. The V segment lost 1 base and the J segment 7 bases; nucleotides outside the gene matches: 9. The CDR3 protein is CASSLGRLAGTNEQFF. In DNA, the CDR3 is TGTGCCAGCAGTTTAGGTCGGCTAGCGGGTACGAATGAGCAGTTCTTC.

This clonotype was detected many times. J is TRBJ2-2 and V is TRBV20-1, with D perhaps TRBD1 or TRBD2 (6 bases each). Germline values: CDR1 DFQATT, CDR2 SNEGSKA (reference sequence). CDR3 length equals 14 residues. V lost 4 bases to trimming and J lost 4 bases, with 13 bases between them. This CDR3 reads CSANPQGGTGELFF. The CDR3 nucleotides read TGCAGTGCTAACCCACAGGGAGGCACCGGGGAGCTGTTTTTT.

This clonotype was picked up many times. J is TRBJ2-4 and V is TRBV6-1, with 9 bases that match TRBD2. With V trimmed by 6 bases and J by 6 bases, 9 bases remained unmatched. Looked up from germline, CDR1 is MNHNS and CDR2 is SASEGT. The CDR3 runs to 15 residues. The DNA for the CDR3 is TGTGCCAGCAGGGCGGGGGGGACACCCAGAAACATTCAGTACTTC. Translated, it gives CASRAGGTPRNIQYF.

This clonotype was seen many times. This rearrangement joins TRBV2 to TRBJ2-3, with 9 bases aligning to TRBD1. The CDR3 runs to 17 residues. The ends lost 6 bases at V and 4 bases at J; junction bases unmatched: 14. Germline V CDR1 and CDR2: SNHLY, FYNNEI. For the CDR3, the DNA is TGTGCCAGCAGGGTGTCGTCCCGGGACAGGGACCCAGATACGCAGTATTTT. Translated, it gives CASRVSSRDRDPDTQYF.

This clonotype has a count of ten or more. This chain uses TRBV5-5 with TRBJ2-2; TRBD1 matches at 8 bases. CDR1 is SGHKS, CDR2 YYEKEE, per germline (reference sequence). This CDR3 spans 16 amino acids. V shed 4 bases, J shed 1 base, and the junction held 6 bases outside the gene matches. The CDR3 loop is CASSRRTGMNTGELFF. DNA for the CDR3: TGTGCCAGCAGCCGACGGACAGGGATGAACACCGGGGAGCTGTTTTTT.

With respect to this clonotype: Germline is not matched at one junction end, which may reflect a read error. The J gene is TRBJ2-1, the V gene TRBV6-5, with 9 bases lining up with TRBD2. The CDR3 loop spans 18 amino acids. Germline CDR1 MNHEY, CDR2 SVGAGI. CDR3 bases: TGTGCCAGCAGTTACTTAAGGCCGCGGGAGGGCTCCCACAATGAGCAGTTCTTC. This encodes CASSYLRPREGSHNEQFF.

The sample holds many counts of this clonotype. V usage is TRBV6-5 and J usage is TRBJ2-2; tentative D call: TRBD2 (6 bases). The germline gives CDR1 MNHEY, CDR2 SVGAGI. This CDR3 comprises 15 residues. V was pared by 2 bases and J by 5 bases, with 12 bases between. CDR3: CASSYVAGLTGELFF. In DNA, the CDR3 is TGTGCCAGCAGTTACGTGGCGGGGTTAACCGGGGAGCTGTTTTTT.

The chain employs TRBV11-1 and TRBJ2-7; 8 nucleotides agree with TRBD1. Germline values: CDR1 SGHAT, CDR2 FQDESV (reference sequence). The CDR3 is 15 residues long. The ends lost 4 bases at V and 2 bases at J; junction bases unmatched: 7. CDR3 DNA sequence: TGTGCCAGCAGCTCCTCCGGGACAGGAACCTACGAGCAGTACTTC. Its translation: CASSSSGTGTYEQYF.

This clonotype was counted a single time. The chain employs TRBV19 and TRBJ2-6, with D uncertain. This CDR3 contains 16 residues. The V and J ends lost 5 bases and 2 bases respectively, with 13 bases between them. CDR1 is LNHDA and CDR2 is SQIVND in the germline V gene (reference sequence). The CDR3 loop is CASSLGYGTGANVLTF. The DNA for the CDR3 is TGTGCCAGTAGTTTGGGATATGGGACTGGGGCCAACGTCCTGACTTTC.

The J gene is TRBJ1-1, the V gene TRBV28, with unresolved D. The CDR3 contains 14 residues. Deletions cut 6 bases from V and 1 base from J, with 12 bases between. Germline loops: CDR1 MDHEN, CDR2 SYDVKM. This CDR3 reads CASRDLPENTEAFF. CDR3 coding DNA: TGTGCCAGCAGAGACCTACCTGAGAACACTGAAGCTTTCTTT.

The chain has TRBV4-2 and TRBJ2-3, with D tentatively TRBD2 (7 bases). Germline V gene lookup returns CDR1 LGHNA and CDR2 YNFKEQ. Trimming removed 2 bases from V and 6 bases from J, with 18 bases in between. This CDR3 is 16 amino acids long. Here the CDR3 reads CASSQSDRGAGDTQYF. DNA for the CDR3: TGTGCCAGCAGCCAATCTGATCGGGGGGCAGGGGATACGCAGTATTTT.

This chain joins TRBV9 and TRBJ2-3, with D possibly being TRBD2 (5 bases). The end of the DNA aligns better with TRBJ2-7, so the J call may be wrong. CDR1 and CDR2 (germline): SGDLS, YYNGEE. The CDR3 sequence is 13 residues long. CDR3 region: CASSGGLTYEQYF. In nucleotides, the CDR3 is TGTGCCAGCAGCGGAGGGTTAACCTACGAGCAGTACTTC.

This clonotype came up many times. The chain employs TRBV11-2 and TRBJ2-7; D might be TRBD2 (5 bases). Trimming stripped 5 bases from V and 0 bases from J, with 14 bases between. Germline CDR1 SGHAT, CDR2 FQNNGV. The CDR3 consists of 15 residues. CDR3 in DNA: TGTGCCAGCAGCCGTAGCGTGACGTACTCCTACGAGCAGTACTTC. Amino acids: CASSRSVTYSYEQYF.

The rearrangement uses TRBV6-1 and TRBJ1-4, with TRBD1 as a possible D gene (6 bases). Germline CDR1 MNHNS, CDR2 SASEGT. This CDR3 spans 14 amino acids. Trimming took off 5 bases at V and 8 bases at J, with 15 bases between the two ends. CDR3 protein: CASSPVGAREKLFF. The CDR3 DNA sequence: TGTGCCAGCAGTCCCGTGGGGGCGCGGGAAAAACTGTTTTTT.

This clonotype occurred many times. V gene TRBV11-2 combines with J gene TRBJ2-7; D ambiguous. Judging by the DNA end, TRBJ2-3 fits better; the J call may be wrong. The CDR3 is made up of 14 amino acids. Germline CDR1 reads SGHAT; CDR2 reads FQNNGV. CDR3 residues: CASSLRRWTDTQYF. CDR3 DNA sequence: TGTGCCAGCAGCTTACGTAGGTGGACAGATACGCAGTATTTT.

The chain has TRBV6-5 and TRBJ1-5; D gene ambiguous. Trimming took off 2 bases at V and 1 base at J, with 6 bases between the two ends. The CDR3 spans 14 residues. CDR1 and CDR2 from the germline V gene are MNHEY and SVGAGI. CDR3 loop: CASSYRASNQPQHF. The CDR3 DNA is TGTGCCAGCAGTTACCGTGCAAGCAATCAGCCCCAGCATTTT.

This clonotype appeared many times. CDR3 coding DNA: TGCAGTGCTTGGGAGGGCGGGAGCTCCTACAATGAGCAGTTCTTC. It is translated as CSAWEGGSSYNEQFF. The V gene is TRBV20-1, the J gene TRBJ2-1; 7 bases align to TRBD2. This CDR3 spans 15 amino acids. Trimming removed 5 bases from V and 0 bases from J; junction bases left unmatched: 7. Germline V gene lookup returns CDR1 DFQATT and CDR2 SNEGSKA (reference sequence).

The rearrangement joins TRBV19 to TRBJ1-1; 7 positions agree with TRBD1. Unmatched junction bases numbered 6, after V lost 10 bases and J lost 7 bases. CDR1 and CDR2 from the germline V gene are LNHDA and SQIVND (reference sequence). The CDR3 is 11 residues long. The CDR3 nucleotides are TGTGCCACTTCAGGGGGAGGTGAAGCTTTCTTT. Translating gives CATSGGGEAFF.

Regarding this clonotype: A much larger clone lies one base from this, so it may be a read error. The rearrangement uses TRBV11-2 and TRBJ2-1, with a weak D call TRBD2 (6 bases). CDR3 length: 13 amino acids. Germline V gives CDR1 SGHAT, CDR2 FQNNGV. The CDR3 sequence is CASSLVLANDQFF. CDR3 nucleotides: TGTGCCAGCAGCTTAGTCCTAGCGAATGATCAGTTCTTC.